The present T cell receptor beta chain was sequenced within a study of cytomegalovirus exposure and HLA in healthy donors. The CDR3 length is 18 residues. Germline CDR1 reads LNHDA; CDR2 reads SQIVND (reference sequence). Trimming took off 4 bases at V and 10 bases at J, with 29 bases between the two ends. The PCR used 60 Vbeta and 13 Jbeta primers. Data came from immunoSEQ multiplex PCR; TCRdb stores just in-frame clones and leaves some out. The sample has 50,000 to 65,000 clones, about 81% seen once. The chain has TRBV19 and TRBJ2-1; D possibly corresponds to TRBD2 (6 bases). The sequence came from a woman aged 25-40 years in good health and CMV-seronegative. The sequencing input was PBMCs. The CDR3 bases are TGTGCCAGTAGTAACACAAAGCGGAGGGCCCTCACGGATGTAGAGCAGTTCTTC. Residues: CASSNTKRRALTDVEQFF.